These T cell receptor beta chains were read from a single sample in a study of identical twins. TCRdb re-called the 5' RACE reads with MiXCR, one entry per CDR3 protein. The table has hundreds of thousands of distinct CDR3 sequences, under 8.5% seen once. This same sample was also part of a study on yellow fever vaccine responses in identical twins.

Input material: PBMCs. The receptors derive from a woman aged 18-29 years in good health. Each CDR3 is given with its conserved first and last residue. The D gene is left open where the match is weak. Where a row states a size, it is once, few, many or the class of an expanded clone; other rows omit it.

TRBV27,TRBJ1-5,NA,NA,TGTGCCAGCAGTTCCCCTATCGGACAGACTTATAGCAATCAGCCCCAGCATTTT,CASSSPIGQTYSNQPQHF
TRBV5-1,TRBJ2-5,NA,NA,TGCGCCAGCAGCCTATGGTTTCAAGAGACCCAGTACTTC,CASSLWFQETQYF
TRBV20-1,TRBJ2-1,TRBD2,NA,TGCAGTGCTAGAGACCGTGGGACTAGCGGCTACAATGAGCAGTTCTTC,CSARDRGTSGYNEQFF
TRBV12-3/TRBV12-4,TRBJ2-3,NA,many,TGTGCCAGCAGTGGCCCCAGGGACCGCACAGATACGCAGTATTTT,CASSGPRDRTDTQYF
TRBV29-1,TRBJ1-5,NA,NA,TGCAGCGAAGCGGGGGAGACTAATCAGCCCCAGCATTTT,CSEAGETNQPQHF
TRBV12-3/TRBV12-4,TRBJ1-2,NA,many,TGTGCCAGCAGTTTAGTTCCGGGAACGGATCATGGCTACACCTTC,CASSLVPGTDHGYTF
TRBV13,TRBJ2-1,NA,few,TGTGCCAGCAGCTCCTCCCCGGACGGCGATTTCTACAATGAGCAGTTCTTC,CASSSSPDGDFYNEQFF
TRBV12-3/TRBV12-4,TRBJ2-5,NA,many,TGTGCCAGCAGCCCGAGACAGCCTCAAGAGACCCAGTACTTC,CASSPRQPQETQYF
TRBV5-6,TRBJ2-2,NA,many,TGTGCCAGCAGCTTTGGCCTTGCTACCGGGGAGCTGTTTTTT,CASSFGLATGELFF
TRBV24-1,TRBJ2-1,TRBD2,few,TGTGCCACCAGTGATTTCCCAGGTTTAGCGGGAGCCCCGGAGCAGTTCTTC,CATSDFPGLAGAPEQFF
TRBV19,TRBJ2-7,NA,NA,TGTGCCAGTAGTCTCCTGGACAGCCACGAGCAGTACTTC,CASSLLDSHEQYF
TRBV12-3/TRBV12-4,TRBJ2-1,TRBD2,few,TGTGCCAGCACTTTAGGCGGGACTAGCGACGGTGAGCAGTTCTTC,CASTLGGTSDGEQFF
TRBV18,TRBJ2-2,NA,NA,TGTGCCAGCTCACCACGGGACACCACCGGGGAGCTGTTTTTT,CASSPRDTTGELFF
TRBV3-1,TRBJ2-3,NA,NA,TGTGCCTGCAGCCTTCACAGGGAACCCGCAGATACGCAGTATTTT,CACSLHREPADTQYF
TRBV10-3,TRBJ2-2,TRBD1,NA,TGTGCCATCAGAAGACAGGGAGCAAACACCGGGGAGCTGTTTTTT,CAIRRQGANTGELFF
TRBV12-3/TRBV12-4,TRBJ2-2,NA,few,TGTGCCAGCAGTTTCGTAGGAGGGACCGGGGAGCTGTTTTTT,CASSFVGGTGELFF
TRBV12-3/TRBV12-4,TRBJ2-7,TRBD2,NA,TGTGCCAGCAGTTCGTCTAGCGGGAGGCCTCTTATGTACGAGCAGTACTTC,CASSSSSGRPLMYEQYF
TRBV12-3/TRBV12-4,TRBJ2-4,TRBD1,few,TGTGCCAGCAGTTTAGGGGGACAGGGATTAGCCAAAAACATTCAGTACTTC,CASSLGGQGLAKNIQYF
TRBV20-1,TRBJ2-2,TRBD2,many,TGCAGTGCTAAGGGACTAGCGGGAACAAACACCGGGGAGCTGTTTTTT,CSAKGLAGTNTGELFF
TRBV12-3/TRBV12-4,TRBJ2-1,TRBD2,few,TGTGCCAGCATTCCGACTAGCGGGATTTCCTACAATGAGCAGTTCTTC,CASIPTSGISYNEQFF
TRBV11-2,TRBJ2-1,NA,few,TGTGCCAGCAGCCCAACCGGGACCATAAACAATGAGCAGTTCTTC,CASSPTGTINNEQFF
TRBV6-1,TRBJ2-2,NA,many,TGTGCCAGCAGCCCGGACGGTAACACCGGGGAGCTGTTTTTT,CASSPDGNTGELFF
TRBV11-1,TRBJ2-1,TRBD2,many,TGTGCCAGCAGCTCCAGAGGGCTAGCGGGGCCAAGCTCCTACAATGAGCAGTTCTTC,CASSSRGLAGPSSYNEQFF
TRBV5-5,TRBJ2-1,NA,few,TGTGCCAGCAGCCGCGGGTCTAGTAATGAGCAGTTCTTC,CASSRGSSNEQFF
TRBV12-3/TRBV12-4,TRBJ2-6,TRBD1,few,TGTGCCAGCACCCGGGACAGGAGCTTCTCTGGGGCCAACGTCCTGACTTTC,CASTRDRSFSGANVLTF
TRBV20-1,TRBJ2-3,TRBD2,few,TGCAGTGCTAGAGATCTGGCGGGAGTTTTCACAGATACGCAGTATTTT,CSARDLAGVFTDTQYF
TRBV4-1,TRBJ2-1,NA,many,TGCGCCAGCAGCCAAGATGAGGTAGCTTTATACAATGAGCAGTTCTTC,CASSQDEVALYNEQFF
TRBV24-1,TRBJ2-5,TRBD1,many,TGTGCCACCAGTGACCCAAGATCGGACAGGGCGCTCCAAGAGACCCAGTACTTC,CATSDPRSDRALQETQYF
TRBV2,TRBJ2-3,TRBD2,few,TGTGCCAGCAGGGGGACTAGTTCTGGCACAGATACGCAGTATTTT,CASRGTSSGTDTQYF
TRBV7-6,TRBJ1-3,TRBD1,few,TGTGCCAGCAGCTTGGGACAGGGACGAAACACCATATATTTT,CASSLGQGRNTIYF
TRBV3-1,TRBJ1-1,NA,many,TGTGCCAGCAGCCAGGCCCCGGGGACGGTCAACACTGAAGCTTTCTTT,CASSQAPGTVNTEAFF
TRBV27,TRBJ2-6,NA,NA,TGTGCCAGCAGTTTATCAATAGCTTCTGGGGCCAACGTCCTGACTTTC,CASSLSIASGANVLTF
TRBV2,TRBJ1-1,NA,few,TGTGCCAGCAAGAGGGAGGGGAACACTGAAGCTTTCTTT,CASKREGNTEAFF
TRBV7-9,TRBJ1-1,NA,NA,TGTGCCAGCAGCTTAGCGGGGGGGCGCGGAGCTTTCTTT,CASSLAGGRGAFF
TRBV6-4,TRBJ2-1,TRBD2,NA,TGTGCCAGCAGATCCGCGGGGGGCTCCTACAATGAGCAGTTCTTC,CASRSAGGSYNEQFF
TRBV28,TRBJ2-3,TRBD2,few,TGTGCCAGCAGTTTGGTCTGGACTAGCGGGGACGGGACAGATACGCAGTATTTT,CASSLVWTSGDGTDTQYF
TRBV20-1,TRBJ2-3,TRBD2,NA,TGCAGTGCTAGAGATCGTGATAGCGGGAGCCTCGGGATAGATACGCAGTATTTT,CSARDRDSGSLGIDTQYF
TRBV29-1,TRBJ1-1,NA,few,TGCAGCGTCCAGGGAATCTCCGGGGCTTTCTTT,CSVQGISGAFF
TRBV10-3,TRBJ2-2,TRBD2,NA,TGTGCCATCAGCCCCCGGGGGGGACAGAACACCGGGGAGCTGTTTTTT,CAISPRGGQNTGELFF
TRBV29-1,TRBJ1-1,TRBD1,few,TGCAGCGTTAACAGGGGGCTTTACACTGAAGCTTTCTTT,CSVNRGLYTEAFF
TRBV18,TRBJ2-5,NA,NA,TGTGCCAGCTCACCACCCCTGAGGGGGGGGTCTCAAGAGACCCAGTACTTC,CASSPPLRGGSQETQYF
TRBV5-1,TRBJ2-1,TRBD2,many,TGCGCCAGCAGCGACCCTAGCGGGAGACGATACAATGAGCAGTTCTTC,CASSDPSGRRYNEQFF
TRBV5-1,TRBJ2-4,NA,many,TGCGCCAGCAGCTTGGACAAAAACATTCAGTACTTC,CASSLDKNIQYF
TRBV10-3,TRBJ2-7,NA,few,TGTGCCATCAGTGCGGGCTACGAGCAGTACTTC,CAISAGYEQYF
TRBV7-9,TRBJ2-2,NA,NA,TGTGCCAGCAGACCCAAAAACACCGGGGAGCTGTTTTTT,CASRPKNTGELFF
TRBV11-2,TRBJ2-2,NA,many,TGTGCCAGCAGCTTAGATAGGATCACCGGGGAGCTGTTTTTT,CASSLDRITGELFF
TRBV6-5,TRBJ2-7,NA,many,TGTGCCAGCAGCTCCGAAGGCTACGAGCAGTACTTC,CASSSEGYEQYF
TRBV5-1,TRBJ2-5,NA,few,TGCGCCAGCAGCTGGCCCCGGGACCTCGGAAAAGAGACCCAGTACTTC,CASSWPRDLGKETQYF
TRBV12-3/TRBV12-4,TRBJ1-2,TRBD1,few,TGTGCCAGCAGTAACGACAGGGGGCGCGGTGACTATGGCTACACCTTC,CASSNDRGRGDYGYTF
TRBV24-1,TRBJ2-3,TRBD2,few,TGTGCCACCAGCGACTCGAGCGGGAGGTTCTCTAGCACAGATACGCAGTATTTT,CATSDSSGRFSSTDTQYF